The T cell receptor (beta chain) described here comes from a study of CD8 T cells in ankylosing spondylitis. Study-wide results and limits: Ankylosing spondylitis blood seemed to carry a telltale TCR beta motif made of seven or eight highly homologous variants. CD8+ disease-linked clones were present at relatively low frequencies in blood. The authors reported significant enrichment of disease-linked clones in matched ankylosing spondylitis synovial fluid.

In this sample, this clonotype turned up many times. Its antigen is unknown. TCRdb ran MiXCR on the 5' RACE reads and lists one entry per CDR3 protein. The sample yields over 95,000 distinct CDR3 sequences, about 8.3% seen once. Sequences were obtained from blood, either unsorted or a sorted T cell fraction (not recorded which). This sequence was found in a male donor with ankylosing spondylitis or in good health (not recorded which).

The CDR3 reads CASSSSYSGNTIYF. As DNA, the CDR3 is TGCGCCAGCAGCAGTTCCTACTCTGGAAACACCATATATTTT. The J gene is TRBJ1-3, the V gene TRBV5-1; no reliable D call. Germline V CDR1 and CDR2: SGHRS, YFSETQ. This CDR3 comprises 14 residues. V was shortened by 4 bases and J by 0 bases, with 8 bases between the two germline ends.